Presented here are 27 T cell receptor beta chains from one specimen sequenced in a study of T cell repertoires in cytomegalovirus infection. One entry per CDR3 protein, called by TCRdb with MiXCR from the reads. This sample carries around 450,000 distinct CDR3 sequences, about 10% of them seen once, and the ten largest clones take 9.5% to 13%. Sequencing used PBMCs. The receptors were sampled from a human donor in good health (CMV status not recorded). Some clones in this sample may be carry-over from other donors' samples.

The V call is TRBV5-1, the J call TRBJ2-1, with 14 nucleotides matching TRBD2. J was trimmed by 8 bases and V by 6 bases; bases with no gene match: 10. The CDR3 contains 16 residues. Germline CDR1 and CDR2: SGHRS and YFSETQ. The CDR3 region is CASTLQTSGREDEQFF. The DNA of the CDR3 is TGCGCCAGCACACTTCAGACTAGCGGGAGGGAGGATGAGCAGTTCTTC.

In its sample, this clonotype was seen a few times. V and J are TRBV5-1 and TRBJ2-2, with a tentative D call TRBD1 (5 bases). V was clipped by 7 bases and J by 3 bases, with 10 bases between them. The germline gives CDR1 SGHRS, CDR2 YFSETQ. The CDR3 sequence is 13 residues long. The CDR3 here is CASQGDDTGELFF. CDR3 DNA: TGCGCCAGCCAGGGCGACGACACCGGGGAGCTGTTTTTT.

This clonotype showed up many times. The genes are TRBV11-2 and TRBJ2-6; D is unclear. This CDR3 spans 15 amino acids. CDR1 and CDR2 from the germline V gene are SGHAT and FQNNGV. V was pared by 6 bases and J by 4 bases, with 13 bases between. CDR3 region: CASSSLVWGANVLTF. The CDR3 DNA reads as TGTGCCAGCAGTAGTCTCGTGTGGGGGGCCAACGTCCTGACTTTC.

Ten or more counts support this clonotype. One junction end does not reproduce the germline sequence, and a read error may be involved. The CDR3 loop reads CASSLAQAPLIIF. The CDR3 coding sequence is TGTGCCAGCAGCTTAGCGCAAGCCCCGTTGATAATCTTC. This sequence joins TRBV7-9 and TRBJ2-1; D gene unclear. The germline V gene has CDR1 SEHNR and CDR2 FQNEAQ (reference sequence). CDR3 length: 13 residues.

This clonotype appeared many times. The chain is built from TRBV7-6 and TRBJ2-4; TRBD1 agrees at 9 bases. Germline V gene lookup returns CDR1 SGHVS and CDR2 FNYEAQ. The CDR3 is made up of 19 amino acids. The trim removed 1 base at V and 0 bases at J, leaving 10 bases unmatched. The CDR3: CASSLGGDRAGLAKNIQYF. Written as DNA, the CDR3 is TGTGCCAGCAGCTTAGGAGGGGACAGGGCCGGCCTAGCCAAAAACATTCAGTACTTC.

The chain couples TRBV6-6 to TRBJ2-7; 11 nucleotides align to TRBD2. Germline V lookup: CDR1 MNHNY, CDR2 SVGAGI (reference sequence). J lost 7 bases, V lost 5 bases, and 1 base had no gene match. This CDR3 region has 12 residues. The CDR3 nucleotides are TGTGCCAGCAGTAGACTAGCGGGAGAGCAGTACTTC. Protein product: CASSRLAGEQYF.

In its sample, this clonotype was seen many times. The V call is TRBV6-1, the J call TRBJ1-4; possible D gene TRBD1, 6 bases. The CDR3 extends over 13 amino acids. The germline gives CDR1 MNHNS, CDR2 SASEGT. The germline V and J ends were trimmed by 5 bases and 10 bases, with 14 bases remaining between them. DNA of the CDR3: TGTGCCAGCAGTACTACAGGGTCCCGAAAACTGTTTTTT. This codes for CASSTTGSRKLFF.

The V call is TRBV15, the J call TRBJ2-7; 10 nucleotides line up with TRBD1. Per germline, CDR1 LNHNV and CDR2 YYDKDF (reference sequence). The trim removed 4 bases at V and 4 bases at J, leaving 4 bases unmatched. CDR3 size: 14 residues. CDR3 loop: CATSTTGGGYEQYF. CDR3 nucleotides: TGTGCCACCAGCACGACAGGGGGCGGGTACGAGCAGTACTTC.

This clonotype was recorded once. CDR3 DNA: TGCGCCAGCAGCCAAAGCGGGGGCGCATATGGCTACACCTTC. Translating it yields CASSQSGGAYGYTF. The V call is TRBV4-1, the J call TRBJ1-2; the D gene is possibly TRBD1 (6 bases). V lost 2 bases to trimming and J lost 5 bases, with 12 bases between them. The CDR3 sequence is 14 residues long. The V gene's germline CDR1 is MGHRA and CDR2 YSYEKL.

The chain combines TRBV9 with TRBJ2-1; 10 bases are shared with TRBD2. The germline V gene encodes CDR1 SGDLS and CDR2 YYNGEE. This CDR3 spans 15 amino acids. The J segment lost 7 bases and the V segment lost 2 bases, leaving 6 bases of the junction unmatched. The CDR3 loop is CASSVSSGRANEQFF. The DNA of the CDR3 is TGTGCCAGCAGCGTTTCCAGCGGGAGGGCAAATGAGCAGTTCTTC.

The chain couples TRBV4-1 to TRBJ1-1, with a weak D call TRBD1 (5 bases). The CDR3 sequence is 15 residues long. Germline V gives CDR1 MGHRA, CDR2 YSYEKL. With 1 base removed from V and 1 base from J, the gap between germline ends came to 10 bases. This CDR3 is CASSQVGQRNTEAFF. The CDR3, as DNA: TGCGCCAGCAGCCAAGTTGGACAACGGAACACTGAAGCTTTCTTT.

This clonotype was recorded many times. The chain is built from TRBV5-1 and TRBJ2-7; D may be TRBD1 (5 bases). V was cut by 4 bases and J by 2 bases, with 16 bases left in between. Germline V gives CDR1 SGHRS, CDR2 YFSETQ. The length of the CDR3 is 15 residues. DNA of the CDR3: TGCGCCAGCAGCCCGAGACTCCAAGGGGCCTACGAGCAGTACTTC. Its protein is CASSPRLQGAYEQYF. Full variable domain (outside the CDR3, taken from reference TRBV5-1 and TRBJ2-7): KAGVTQTPRYLIKTRGQQVTLSCSPISGHRSVSWYQQTPGQGLQFLFEYFSETQRNKGNFPGRFSGRQFSNSRSEMNVSTLELGDSALYLCASSPRLQGAYEQYFGPGTRLTVT.

This clonotype was recorded at least ten times. A junction end diverges from the germline sequence, so it may reflect a read error. The rearrangement joins TRBV28 to TRBJ2-7; unclear D gene. This CDR3 has 12 amino acids. CDR1 MDHEN and CDR2 SYDVKM come from the germline V gene. The CDR3 nucleotides are TGTGCCAGCAGTCCCGTCCCGGGCCATGAACACTTC. It translates to CASSPVPGHEHF. The whole variable domain, filled in from reference TRBV28 and TRBJ2-7, reads DVKVTQSSRYLVKRTGEKVFLECVQDMDHENMFWYRQDPGLGLRLIYFSYDVKMKEKGDIPEGYSVSREKKERFSLILESASTNQTSMYLCASSPVPGHEHFGPGTRLTVT.

This clonotype was detected only a few times. The chain has TRBV3-1 and TRBJ1-1; 7 positions match TRBD1. Germline V gene data show CDR1 as LGHDT and CDR2 as YNNKEL (reference sequence). The CDR3 sequence is 12 residues long. With 4 bases clipped from V and 10 bases from J, the junction kept 6 bases outside the gene matches. The CDR3 loop is CASSLLGQAAFF. The DNA of the CDR3 is TGTGCCAGCAGCCTCCTCGGACAGGCAGCTTTCTTT.

J is TRBJ2-1 and V is TRBV7-9; D not certain. Germline values: CDR1 SEHNR, CDR2 FQNEAQ (reference sequence). This CDR3 is 13 amino acids long. The germline V and J ends were trimmed by 2 bases and 7 bases, with 9 bases remaining between them. The CDR3 DNA follows: TGTGCCAGCAGCTTATGGCCTAGTAATGAGCAGTTCTTC. This gives the protein CASSLWPSNEQFF.

Only a few counts were recorded for this clonotype. V and J are TRBV6-6 and TRBJ2-1; D ambiguous. The CDR3 loop spans 12 amino acids. V lost 6 bases and J lost 7, with 10 bases in between. Germline lookup yields CDR1 MNHNY and CDR2 SVGAGI (reference sequence). The DNA for the CDR3 is TGTGCCAGCAGCCCGGCCCGGAATGAGCAGTTCTTC. Translation: CASSPARNEQFF.

This chain's CDR3 is CASSPADLGTEAFF. The CDR3 nucleotides read TGTGCCAGCAGCCCCGCCGACCTGGGGACTGAAGCTTTCTTT. J is TRBJ1-1 and V is TRBV3-1; D uncertain. The CDR3 extends over 14 amino acids. The germline V and J ends were trimmed by 4 bases and 5 bases, with 14 bases remaining between them. Germline lookup yields CDR1 LGHDT and CDR2 YNNKEL (reference sequence). The variable domain in full, with the rest retrieved from reference TRBV3-1 and TRBJ1-1, is DTAVSQTPKYLVTQMGNDKSIKCEQNLGHDTMYWYKQDSKKFLKIMFSYNNKELIINETVPNRFSPKSPDKAHLNLHINSLELGDSAVYFCASSPADLGTEAFFGQGTRLTVV.

This clonotype was counted only a few times. This chain uses TRBV5-4 with TRBJ2-1; 9 nucleotides match TRBD2. CDR1 is SGHNT and CDR2 is YYREEE in the germline V gene (reference sequence). The V gene end was trimmed by 7 bases and the J gene end by 1 base; junction bases not matched to a gene: 15. The CDR3 is 18 residues long. Here the CDR3 reads CASAAWGREGPSYNEQFF. For the CDR3, the DNA is TGTGCCAGCGCTGCGTGGGGGCGGGAGGGCCCATCCTACAATGAGCAGTTCTTC. Full variable domain (rest looked up from reference TRBV5-4 and TRBJ2-1): ETGVTQSPTHLIKTRGQQVTLRCSSQSGHNTVSWYQQALGQGPQFIFQYYREEENGRGNFPPRFSGLQFPNYSSELNVNALELDDSALYLCASAAWGREGPSYNEQFFGPGTRLTVL.

The V and J genes are TRBV5-5 and TRBJ2-1; 7 bases are shared with TRBD1. This CDR3 has 16 amino acids. The germline gives CDR1 SGHKS, CDR2 YYEKEE (reference sequence). With V trimmed by 4 bases and J by 5 bases, 12 bases remained unmatched. CDR3 DNA sequence: TGTGCCAGCAGCAGCCCCCGGGACAGAGCCGACAATGAGCAGTTCTTC. It specifies CASSSPRDRADNEQFF.

This clonotype was observed at least ten times. The chain recombines TRBV7-2 with TRBJ1-2, with a tentative D call TRBD1 (5 bases). CDR3 size: 14 residues. The V and J ends lost 1 base and 2 bases respectively, with 8 bases between them. Germline values: CDR1 SGHTA, CDR2 FQGNSA. CDR3 sequence (DNA): TGTGCCAGCAGCTTAGGCGGGGGAAACTATGGCTACACCTTC. This codes for CASSLGGGNYGYTF.

Ten or more counts support this clonotype. The chain carries TRBV9 and TRBJ2-1, with 10 nucleotides matching TRBD2. The germline CDR1 and CDR2 sequences are SGDLS and YYNGEE. Trimming removed 3 bases from V and 7 bases from J; junction bases left unmatched: 13. CDR3 size: 17 residues. CDR3 DNA: TGTGCCAGCAGCGGTGGGGGGGGGCTAGCGGGAGCGAATGAGCAGTTCTTC. It is translated as CASSGGGGLAGANEQFF.

This clonotype showed up just a few times. This chain uses TRBV13 with TRBJ2-1, with 11 bases fitting TRBD1. The CDR3 covers 16 residues. V was clipped by 4 bases and J by 7 bases; unmatched bases: 9. The germline V gene has CDR1 PRHDT and CDR2 FYEKMQ (reference sequence). The CDR3 DNA reads TGTGCCAGCAGCTCCCGGGACAGGGGGTTAGGGAATGAGCAGTTCTTC. Translated: CASSSRDRGLGNEQFF.

V gene TRBV19 combines with J gene TRBJ2-1, with TRBD2 matching 8 bases. CDR1 and CDR2 from the germline V gene are LNHDA and SQIVND (reference sequence). V lost 7 bases to trimming and J lost 4 bases; unmatched junction nucleotides: 3. The CDR3 is made up of 13 amino acids. CDR3 bases: TGTGCCAGTAATAGCGGGGAGTACAATGAGCAGTTCTTC. Protein sequence: CASNSGEYNEQFF.

This clonotype has only a few counts. This sequence joins TRBV24-1 and TRBJ2-5, with D perhaps TRBD1 or TRBD2 (5 bases each). The germline V gene encodes CDR1 KGHDR and CDR2 SFDVKD. The CDR3 spans 15 residues. Trimming took 3 bases from V and 4 from J, leaving 14 bases between them. The DNA for the CDR3 is TGTGCCACCAGTGATGGGACCGGACTGCGAGAGACCCAGTACTTC. Protein sequence: CATSDGTGLRETQYF.

The rearrangement links TRBV14 to TRBJ1-2, with D uncertain. Germline lookup yields CDR1 SGHDN and CDR2 FVKESK. Trimming shortened V by 1 base and J by 7 bases, and 10 bases separated the two germline ends. The CDR3 runs to 13 residues. The CDR3 sequence is CASSQVRSSGYTF. The CDR3 DNA follows: TGTGCCAGCAGCCAAGTGCGGAGTTCTGGCTACACCTTC.

This clonotype came up a few times. J is TRBJ1-1 and V is TRBV2; the D is unclear. V shed 4 bases and J shed 6 bases, with 9 bases lying between them. This CDR3 has 12 residues. Germline-derived CDR1 and CDR2 are SNHLY and FYNNEI. CDR3 in amino acids: CASSVSRSEAFF. The CDR3, as DNA: TGTGCCAGCAGTGTCTCCCGATCTGAAGCTTTCTTT.

In this sample, this clonotype turned up many times. The CDR3 protein is CASSLKTSGRTDTQYF. CDR3 nucleotides: TGTGCCAGCAGCTTAAAAACTAGCGGGCGCACAGATACGCAGTATTTT. This sequence joins TRBV7-9 and TRBJ2-3; 9 nucleotides align to TRBD2. Germline loops: CDR1 SEHNR, CDR2 FQNEAQ (reference sequence). V trimming: 2 bases; J trimming: 1 base; junction bases outside the gene matches: 4. The CDR3 has 16 amino acids.